This entry lists 21 T cell receptor beta chains sequenced from one sample in a study of CD8 T cells in Susac syndrome. It was with random hexamers that roughly 0.45 to 1 ug RNA was reverse transcribed. In TCRdb, the immunoSEQ multiplex PCR reads were re-called with MiXCR into one record per CDR3 protein. The sample holds fewer than 350,000 distinct CDR3 sequences, approximately 85% seen once. The source material was CD8+ T cells from PBMCs. The receptors originated from a human donor with multiple sclerosis.

The chain combines TRBV20-1 with TRBJ1-3; D gene uncertain. The germline V and J ends were trimmed by 5 bases and 5 bases, with 10 bases remaining between them. The CDR3 runs 12 residues. Germline V gene data show CDR1 as DFQATT and CDR2 as SNEGSKA (reference sequence). The CDR3 DNA reads TGCAGTGCTCCCGGGCCTCGAAACACCATATATTTT. This gives the protein CSAPGPRNTIYF.

The table lists this clonotype with a count of one. This chain joins TRBV5-8 and TRBJ1-5, with D possibly TRBD1 on 6 matching bases. Germline loops: CDR1 SGHTS, CDR2 YDEGEE. The CDR3 covers 16 residues. V lost 3 bases and J 3 bases, leaving 16 bases between the germline ends. The CDR3 DNA sequence: TGTGCCAGCAGCTCCCCATGGGACAACGCCAATCAGCCCCAGCATTTT. It yields the protein CASSSPWDNANQPQHF.

The J gene is TRBJ1-1, the V gene TRBV6-2 or TRBV6-3; 8 nucleotides line up with TRBD1. Trimming cost V 6 bases and J 5 bases; bases outside gene matches: 2. This CDR3 contains 12 residues. CDR1 and CDR2 from the germline V gene are MNHEY and SVGEGT. The CDR3 bases are TGTGCCAGCAGATACAGGGGGACTGAAGCTTTCTTT. As protein: CASRYRGTEAFF.

This sequence joins TRBV9 and TRBJ2-7, with a weak D call TRBD2 (6 bases). The CDR3 has 15 residues. V shed 1 base and J shed 2 bases, with 13 bases lying between them. CDR1 and CDR2 (germline): SGDLS, YYNGEE. The CDR3 spells CASSVSSGLPYEQYF. For the CDR3, the DNA is TGTGCCAGCAGCGTAAGTAGCGGCCTCCCCTACGAGCAGTACTTC.

V and J are TRBV15 and TRBJ1-2, with D maybe TRBD1 (6 bases). V dropped 0 bases and J dropped 0 bases, with 8 bases sitting between them. The CDR3 covers 15 residues. Germline values: CDR1 LNHNV, CDR2 YYDKDF (reference sequence). The CDR3 here is CATSREAGANYGYTF. The CDR3 nucleotides are TGTGCCACCAGCAGAGAGGCAGGGGCTAACTATGGCTACACCTTC.

This rearrangement joins TRBV13 to TRBJ2-1; 12 bases are shared with TRBD2. CDR1 is PRHDT and CDR2 is FYEKMQ in the germline V gene (reference sequence). The V segment lost 5 bases and the J segment 5 bases; nucleotides outside the gene matches: 7. This CDR3 has 16 amino acids. CDR3 residues: CASSDIGLAGNNEQFF. DNA of the CDR3: TGTGCCAGCAGCGACATCGGACTAGCGGGGAACAATGAGCAGTTCTTC.

V usage is TRBV15 and J usage is TRBJ1-2; D not certain. Trimming removed 6 bases from V and 2 bases from J, with 16 bases in between. Looked up from germline, CDR1 is LNHNV and CDR2 is YYDKDF (reference sequence). This CDR3 contains 15 residues. CDR3 sequence reads: CATSDQDPTNYGYTF. The CDR3 DNA is TGTGCCACCAGTGACCAGGACCCCACCAACTATGGCTACACCTTC.

This clonotype was detected only a few times. The rearrangement uses TRBV5-4 and TRBJ2-7; 10 bases line up with TRBD2. J was trimmed by 2 bases and V by 5 bases; bases with no gene match: 4. Germline CDR1 reads SGHNT; CDR2 reads YYREEE (reference sequence). CDR3 length equals 14 residues. The chain's CDR3 is CASSSGLAAYEQYF. The DNA of the CDR3 is TGTGCCAGCAGTTCCGGACTAGCGGCCTACGAGCAGTACTTC.

The rearrangement links TRBV18 to TRBJ2-7, with D unclear. The V gene lost 2 bases and the J gene lost 6 bases, with 11 bases spanning the gap. The CDR3 length is 13 residues. The germline V gene encodes CDR1 KGHSH and CDR2 LQKENI. DNA of the CDR3: TGTGCCAGCTCACCAAGGTTACCGGGCGAGCAGTACTTC. This encodes CASSPRLPGEQYF. Supplemented by reference TRBV18 and TRBJ2-7, the full variable domain reads NAGVMQNPRHLVRRRGQEARLRCSPMKGHSHVYWYRQLPEEGLKFMVYLQKENIIDESGMPKERFSAEFPKEGPSILRIQQVVRGDSAAYFCASSPRLPGEQYFGPGTRLTVT.

This chain uses TRBV3-1 with TRBJ2-2; D may be TRBD2 (5 bases). Germline CDR1 LGHDT, CDR2 YNNKEL (reference sequence). Trimming removed 1 base at V and 4 bases at J, with 16 bases between. CDR3 length: 17 residues. CDR3 amino acids: CASSQGGEVTFTGELFF. In DNA form, the CDR3 reads TGTGCCAGCAGCCAAGGGGGAGAAGTAACTTTCACCGGGGAGCTGTTTTTT.

The chain uses TRBV24-1 and TRBJ1-5, with TRBD1 identical over 9 bases. Losses at the gene ends were 4 bases for V and 0 bases for J; bases not matched to a gene: 3. Germline CDR1 and CDR2: KGHDR and SFDVKD. The CDR3 totals 16 residues. The CDR3 loop is CATSDDRGNSNQPQHF. CDR3 DNA: TGTGCCACCAGTGACGACAGGGGGAATAGCAATCAGCCCCAGCATTTT.

The chain links TRBV28 to TRBJ2-5; 9 bases match TRBD2. This CDR3 is built from 15 residues. Germline CDR1 and CDR2: MDHEN and SYDVKM. V lost 6 bases and J lost 1; bases outside the gene matches: 6. DNA of the CDR3: TGTGCCAGCAGCCCAGGAGCGGGGGGCCAAGAGACCCAGTACTTC. Its translation is CASSPGAGGQETQYF. The full variable domain, with the rest looked up from reference TRBV28 and TRBJ2-5, is DVKVTQSSRYLVKRTGEKVFLECVQDMDHENMFWYRQDPGLGLRLIYFSYDVKMKEKGDIPEGYSVSREKKERFSLILESASTNQTSMYLCASSPGAGGQETQYFGPGTRLLVL.

The rearrangement joins TRBV27 to TRBJ2-6; the D gene is possibly TRBD1 (6 bases). The CDR3 has 15 amino acids. Deletions cut 4 bases from V and 4 bases from J, with 11 bases between. CDR1 and CDR2 from the germline V gene are MNHEY and SMNVEV (reference sequence). This chain's CDR3 is CASSSGVAGANVLTF. The CDR3 DNA follows: TGTGCCAGCAGTTCAGGGGTGGCCGGGGCCAACGTCCTGACTTTC.

The chain couples TRBV18 to TRBJ2-7, with D unresolved. The ends were cut back, 4 bases at V and 5 bases at J, with 9 bases in the middle. CDR3 length equals 12 residues. Germline V lookup: CDR1 KGHSH, CDR2 LQKENI. Here the CDR3 reads CASSQESDEQYF. CDR3 DNA sequence: TGTGCCAGCTCACAAGAGAGTGACGAGCAGTACTTC.

CDR3 sequence: CATSRMEWNTEAFF. CDR3 bases: TGTGCCACCAGCAGAATGGAATGGAACACTGAAGCTTTCTTT. J is TRBJ1-1 and V is TRBV15; D is ambiguous. In germline, CDR1 is LNHNV, CDR2 YYDKDF (reference sequence). Trimming removed 2 bases at V and 1 base at J, with 8 bases between. The length of the CDR3 is 14 residues.

V gene TRBV19 combines with J gene TRBJ1-5, with TRBD1 identical over 8 bases. Germline assignment: CDR1 LNHDA and CDR2 SQIVND (reference sequence). The CDR3 spans 15 residues. Losses at the gene ends were 2 bases for V and 4 bases for J; bases not matched to a gene: 4. CDR3 loop: CASSISDRGNQPQHF. The CDR3 DNA sequence: TGTGCCAGTAGTATAAGCGACAGGGGTAATCAGCCCCAGCATTTT.

The chain links TRBV7-9 to TRBJ1-5; TRBD1 aligns across 8 bases. V dropped 1 base and J dropped 4; count of bases not matched to a gene: 9. Germline CDR1 is SEHNR and CDR2 is FQNEAQ (reference sequence). The CDR3 totals 17 residues. The CDR3 reads CASSLVGGQESNQPQHF. The DNA of the CDR3 is TGTGCCAGCAGCTTAGTCGGGGGACAGGAGAGTAATCAGCCCCAGCATTTT.

The rearrangement uses TRBV6-5 and TRBJ2-3, with 9 bases identical to TRBD2. Trimming cost V 2 bases and J 2 bases; bases outside gene matches: 8. Looked up from germline, CDR1 is MNHEY and CDR2 is SVGAGI. CDR3 length: 17 residues. Here the CDR3 reads CASSYVAGGRYTDTQYF. DNA of the CDR3: TGTGCCAGCAGTTACGTGGCGGGAGGGCGCTACACAGATACGCAGTATTTT.

The chain uses TRBV21-1 and TRBJ2-7; the listed D gene, TRBD2, was not tested against the DNA. TRBV21-1 is a documented pseudogene. The CDR3 spans 16 residues. The CDR3 DNA is TGTGCCAGCAGCAAAAGGGCGGCTTCAGCGGGAGACGAGCAGTACTTC. This sequence encodes CASSKRAASAGDEQYF.

This CDR3 is CASSLWPVTGTSGYNEQFF. CDR3 DNA sequence: TGTGCCAGCAGTTTATGGCCCGTCACCGGGACTAGCGGTTACAATGAGCAGTTCTTC. The rearrangement links TRBV28 to TRBJ2-1; 11 bases fit TRBD2. V lost 0 bases and J lost 4; bases outside the gene matches: 11. The CDR3 runs to 19 residues. The germline V gene encodes CDR1 MDHEN and CDR2 SYDVKM.

The rearrangement uses TRBV28 and TRBJ1-1; perhaps TRBD1 as D (5 bases). The CDR3 totals 15 residues. The germline gives CDR1 MDHEN, CDR2 SYDVKM. Deletions cut 1 base from V and 1 base from J, with 10 bases between. The CDR3 nucleotides are TGTGCCAGCAGTTTATTGACAGACCAGAACACTGAAGCTTTCTTT. Protein product: CASSLLTDQNTEAFF.